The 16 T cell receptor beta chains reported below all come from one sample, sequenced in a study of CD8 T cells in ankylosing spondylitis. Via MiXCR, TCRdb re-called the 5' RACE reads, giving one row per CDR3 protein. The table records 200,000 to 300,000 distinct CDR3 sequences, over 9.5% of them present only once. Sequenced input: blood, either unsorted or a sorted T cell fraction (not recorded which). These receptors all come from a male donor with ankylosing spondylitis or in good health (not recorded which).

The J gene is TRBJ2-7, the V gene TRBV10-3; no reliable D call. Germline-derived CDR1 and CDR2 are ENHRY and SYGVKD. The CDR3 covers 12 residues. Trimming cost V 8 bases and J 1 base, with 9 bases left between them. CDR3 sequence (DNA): TGTGCCATCGCTCAAGCATCCTACGAGCAGTACTTC. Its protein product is CAIAQASYEQYF.

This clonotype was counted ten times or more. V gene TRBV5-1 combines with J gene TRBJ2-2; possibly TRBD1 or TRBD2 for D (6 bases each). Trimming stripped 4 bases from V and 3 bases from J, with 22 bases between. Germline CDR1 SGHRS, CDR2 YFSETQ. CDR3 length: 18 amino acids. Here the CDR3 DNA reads TGCGCCAGCAGCCCTGGGCAAGGGGGGCTGAAGTACACCGGGGAGCTGTTTTTT. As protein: CASSPGQGGLKYTGELFF.

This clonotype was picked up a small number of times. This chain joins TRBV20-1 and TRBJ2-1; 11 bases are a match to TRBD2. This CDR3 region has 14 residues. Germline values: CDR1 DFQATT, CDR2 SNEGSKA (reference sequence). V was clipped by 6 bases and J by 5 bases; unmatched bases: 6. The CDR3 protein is CSAPLAGGDNEQFF. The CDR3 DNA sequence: TGCAGTGCCCCCCTAGCGGGGGGTGACAATGAGCAGTTCTTC.

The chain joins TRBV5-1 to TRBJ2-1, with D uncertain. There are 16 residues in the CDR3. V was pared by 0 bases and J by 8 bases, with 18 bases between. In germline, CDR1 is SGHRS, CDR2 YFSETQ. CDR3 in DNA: TGCGCCAGCAGCTTGGCCAATAAGGGAAAAACCGATGAGCAGTTCTTC. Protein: CASSLANKGKTDEQFF.

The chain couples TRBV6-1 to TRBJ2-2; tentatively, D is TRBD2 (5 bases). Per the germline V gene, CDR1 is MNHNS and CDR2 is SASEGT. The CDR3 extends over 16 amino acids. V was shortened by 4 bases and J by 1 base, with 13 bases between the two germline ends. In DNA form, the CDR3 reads TGTGCCAGCAGTGGGACGGGGAGCGGGAACACCGGGGAGCTGTTTTTT. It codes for CASSGTGSGNTGELFF.

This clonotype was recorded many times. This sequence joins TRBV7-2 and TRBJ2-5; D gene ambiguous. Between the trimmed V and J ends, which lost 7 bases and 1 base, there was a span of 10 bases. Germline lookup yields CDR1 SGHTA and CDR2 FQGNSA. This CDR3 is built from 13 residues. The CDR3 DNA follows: TGTGCCAGCATCCCATACGTCCAAGAGACCCAGTACTTC. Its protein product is CASIPYVQETQYF.

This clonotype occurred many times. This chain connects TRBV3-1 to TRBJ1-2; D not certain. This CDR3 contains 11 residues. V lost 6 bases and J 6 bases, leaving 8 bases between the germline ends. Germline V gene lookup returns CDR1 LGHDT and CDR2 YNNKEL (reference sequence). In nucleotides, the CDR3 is TGTGCCAGCAGTTCGACCCATGGCTACACCTTC. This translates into CASSSTHGYTF.

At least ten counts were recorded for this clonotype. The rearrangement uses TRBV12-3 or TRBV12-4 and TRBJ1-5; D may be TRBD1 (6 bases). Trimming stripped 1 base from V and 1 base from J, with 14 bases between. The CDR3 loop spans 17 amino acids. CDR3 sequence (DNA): TGTGCCAGCAGTTTAGAGATGAGCAGGGGCAGCAATCAGCCCCAGCATTTT. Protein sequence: CASSLEMSRGSNQPQHF.

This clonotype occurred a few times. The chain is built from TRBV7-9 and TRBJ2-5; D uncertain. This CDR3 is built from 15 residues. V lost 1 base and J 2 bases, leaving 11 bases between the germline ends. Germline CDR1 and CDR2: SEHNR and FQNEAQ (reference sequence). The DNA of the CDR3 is TGTGCCAGCAGCTTAGTGTCAGCAACTCAAGAGACCCAGTACTTC. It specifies CASSLVSATQETQYF.

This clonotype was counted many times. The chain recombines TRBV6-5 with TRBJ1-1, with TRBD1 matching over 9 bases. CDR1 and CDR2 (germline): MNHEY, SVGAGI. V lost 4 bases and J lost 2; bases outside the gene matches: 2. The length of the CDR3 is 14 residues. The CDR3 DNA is TGTGCCAGCAGTTGGACAGGGGACAACACTGAAGCTTTCTTT. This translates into CASSWTGDNTEAFF.

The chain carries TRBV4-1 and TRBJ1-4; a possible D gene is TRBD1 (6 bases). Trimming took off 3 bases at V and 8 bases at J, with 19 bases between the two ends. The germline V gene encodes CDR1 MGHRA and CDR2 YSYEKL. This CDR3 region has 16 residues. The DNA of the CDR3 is TGCGCCAGCAGCCAGATCCAGGGTGGGGGACAAGAAAAACTGTTTTTT. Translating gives CASSQIQGGGQEKLFF.

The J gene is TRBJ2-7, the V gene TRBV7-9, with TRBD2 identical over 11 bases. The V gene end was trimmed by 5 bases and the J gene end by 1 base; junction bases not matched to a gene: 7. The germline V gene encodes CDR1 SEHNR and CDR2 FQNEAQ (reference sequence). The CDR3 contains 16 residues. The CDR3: CASSPQTSGVSYEQYF. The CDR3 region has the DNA TGTGCCAGCAGCCCTCAGACTAGCGGGGTTTCCTACGAGCAGTACTTC.

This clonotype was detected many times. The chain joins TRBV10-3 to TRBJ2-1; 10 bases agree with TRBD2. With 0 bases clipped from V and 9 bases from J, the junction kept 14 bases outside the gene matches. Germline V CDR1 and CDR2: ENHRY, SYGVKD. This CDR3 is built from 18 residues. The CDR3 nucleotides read TGTGCCATCAGTGAGTCCCTTATAGCGGGAGGAAACCCCATTGAGCAGTTCTTC. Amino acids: CAISESLIAGGNPIEQFF.

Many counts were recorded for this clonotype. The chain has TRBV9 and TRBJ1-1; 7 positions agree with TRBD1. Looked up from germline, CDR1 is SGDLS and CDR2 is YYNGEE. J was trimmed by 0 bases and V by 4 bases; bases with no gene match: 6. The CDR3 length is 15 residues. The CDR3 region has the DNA TGTGCCAGCAGCCCCCAGGGACAGCTGAACACTGAAGCTTTCTTT. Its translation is CASSPQGQLNTEAFF.

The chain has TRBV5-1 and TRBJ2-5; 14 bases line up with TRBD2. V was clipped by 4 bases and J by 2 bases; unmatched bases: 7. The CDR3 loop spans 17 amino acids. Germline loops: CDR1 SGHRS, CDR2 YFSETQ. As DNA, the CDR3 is TGCGCCAGCAGCCCCGGGACTAGCGGGAGAGTTCAAGAGACCCAGTACTTC. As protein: CASSPGTSGRVQETQYF.

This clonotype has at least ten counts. The CDR3 loop reads CASSLEQAGDEQFF. DNA of the CDR3: TGTGCCAGCAGCTTAGAACAAGCGGGGGATGAGCAGTTCTTC. The rearrangement joins TRBV11-2 to TRBJ2-1, with TRBD2 identical over 8 bases. V was pared by 0 bases and J by 8 bases, with 3 bases of the junction left unmatched. CDR1 and CDR2 (germline): SGHAT, FQNNGV. The CDR3 extends over 14 amino acids.